This entry lists 23 T cell receptor beta chains sequenced from one sample in a study of neurological immune-mediated disorders (dated by TCRdb to about 2019). The method was 5' RACE. For sequencing, an Illumina HiSeq 2500 was employed. TCRdb redid the processing of the public reads, applying fastp at Q25 and MiXCR, and retained in-frame beta chains. A single entry per CDR3 protein holds the most common genes and DNA from its merged rows. In all, the sample holds about 40,000 distinct CDR3 sequences, and roughly 14% of those were seen once. The ten biggest clones cover approximately 3.5% of the sample. Material for sequencing was CD4+ T cells from blood. These receptors were obtained from a woman aged 55 to 70 with HTLV-1-associated myelopathy (HAM/TSP).

This clonotype was found many times. The rearrangement joins TRBV5-1 to TRBJ1-2, with D perhaps matching TRBD1 (6 bases). CDR3 length: 15 amino acids. The ends were cut back, 0 bases at V and 6 bases at J, with 15 bases in the middle. Per the germline V gene, CDR1 is SGHRS and CDR2 is YFSETQ. The CDR3 nucleotides read TGCGCCAGCAGCTTGGTAGGCGGGGGCGAGAATGGCTACACCTTC. This translates into CASSLVGGGENGYTF.

This clonotype was observed many times. This chain links TRBV3-1 with TRBJ2-3; possibly TRBD1 for D (5 bases). This CDR3 comprises 15 residues. Germline values: CDR1 LGHDT, CDR2 YNNKEL (reference sequence). Trimming took 1 base from V and 1 from J, leaving 9 bases between them. The CDR3 region is CASSQVPGRTDTQYF. For the CDR3, the DNA is TGTGCCAGCAGCCAAGTCCCAGGGCGCACAGATACGCAGTATTTT.

This clonotype was observed a handful of times. The V gene is TRBV18, the J gene TRBJ1-2, with D tentatively TRBD1 (6 bases). This CDR3 spans 15 amino acids. V was trimmed by 4 bases and J by 4 bases, leaving 16 bases between them. The V gene's germline CDR1 is KGHSH and CDR2 LQKENI. This CDR3 is CASSQQGVDGYGYTF. The CDR3 DNA sequence: TGTGCCAGCTCACAACAGGGCGTTGATGGCTATGGCTACACCTTC.

The sample holds many counts of this clonotype. The chain is built from TRBV30 and TRBJ2-4, with TRBD1 identical over 8 bases. CDR1 and CDR2 (germline): GTSNPN, SVGIG (reference sequence). The V segment lost 4 bases and the J segment 9 bases; nucleotides outside the gene matches: 14. The CDR3 sequence is 15 residues long. CDR3 in amino acids: CAWMSPSTGASIQYF. For the CDR3, the DNA is TGTGCCTGGATGTCGCCCTCGACAGGGGCGAGCATTCAGTACTTC.

This clonotype was detected many times. This rearrangement joins TRBV6-6 to TRBJ1-2; no reliable D call. Trimming shortened V by 6 bases and J by 1 base, and 12 bases separated the two germline ends. The length of the CDR3 is 14 residues. Germline V gene lookup returns CDR1 MNHNY and CDR2 SVGAGI (reference sequence). The CDR3 nucleotides are TGTGCCAGCAGCATGGATCTTAGTAACTATGGCTACACCTTC. It specifies CASSMDLSNYGYTF.

This clonotype was picked up many times. V and J are TRBV4-1 and TRBJ2-1; 10 bases line up with TRBD2. The CDR3 is 17 residues long. Trimming took 0 bases from V and 5 from J; bases not matched to a gene: 7. Per germline, CDR1 MGHRA and CDR2 YSYEKL. The CDR3 nucleotides are TGCGCCAGCAGCCAAGATACAGCGGGGGGGATCCACAATGAGCAGTTCTTC. Translation gives CASSQDTAGGIHNEQFF.

This clonotype appeared many times. The chain carries TRBV15 and TRBJ1-1, with TRBD1 matching over 7 bases. CDR1 and CDR2 from the germline V gene are LNHNV and YYDKDF (reference sequence). V dropped 0 bases and J dropped 7; count of bases not matched to a gene: 2. The CDR3 totals 13 residues. The CDR3 coding sequence is TGTGCCACCAGCAGAGATCGACAGGGTGAAGCTTTCTTT. Its protein is CATSRDRQGEAFF.

This clonotype was counted a few times. J is TRBJ1-5 and V is TRBV4-1; 7 bases fit TRBD1. The V gene end was trimmed by 2 bases and the J gene end by 4 bases; junction bases not matched to a gene: 2. The germline gives CDR1 MGHRA, CDR2 YSYEKL. The CDR3 spans 14 residues. The CDR3 protein is CASSQWDRNQPQHF. In DNA form, the CDR3 reads TGCGCCAGCAGCCAATGGGACAGAAATCAGCCCCAGCATTTT.

This clonotype came up many times. This chain links TRBV11-2 with TRBJ2-2; D gene ambiguous. CDR3 size: 13 residues. V was cut by 5 bases and J by 3 bases, with 7 bases left in between. Germline lookup yields CDR1 SGHAT and CDR2 FQNNGV. In DNA form, the CDR3 reads TGTGCCAGCAGCGCAGTCTACACCGGGGAGCTGTTTTTT. Its protein product is CASSAVYTGELFF.

The genes are TRBV27 and TRBJ1-2; 7 bases fit TRBD1. The CDR3 contains 15 residues. V gave up 6 bases and J gave up 0 bases; unmatched junction bases: 7. Germline assignment: CDR1 MNHEY and CDR2 SMNVEV (reference sequence). CDR3 sequence: CASSPLGGTNYGYTF. CDR3 sequence (DNA): TGTGCCAGCAGCCCCTTAGGGGGCACTAACTATGGCTACACCTTC.

At least ten counts were recorded for this clonotype. The J gene is TRBJ2-7, the V gene TRBV5-1, with D perhaps TRBD1 (5 bases). Germline V gene data show CDR1 as SGHRS and CDR2 as YFSETQ. The CDR3 runs 15 residues. V was trimmed by 0 bases and J by 0 bases, leaving 10 bases between them. The CDR3 DNA is TGCGCCAGCAGCTTGGAACCAGGGCGCTCCTACGAGCAGTACTTC. Translation gives CASSLEPGRSYEQYF. The full variable domain, its missing parts supplied by reference TRBV5-1 and TRBJ2-7, is KAGVTQTPRYLIKTRGQQVTLSCSPISGHRSVSWYQQTPGQGLQFLFEYFSETQRNKGNFPGRFSGRQFSNSRSEMNVSTLELGDSALYLCASSLEPGRSYEQYFGPGTRLTVT.

This clonotype was seen at least ten times. The CDR3 bases are TGTGCCAGCAGCTCCCGGCAGGTCGAAAACTATGGCTACACCTTC. Translating it yields CASSSRQVENYGYTF. The gene calls are TRBV9 and TRBJ1-2; no clear D gene. Germline V gene lookup returns CDR1 SGDLS and CDR2 YYNGEE. The V end lost 4 bases, the J end lost 2 bases, and 15 bases lay between the germline ends. The length of the CDR3 is 15 residues.

This clonotype was found many times. The gene calls are TRBV10-3 and TRBJ2-1, with a tentative D call TRBD1 (6 bases). Germline values: CDR1 ENHRY, CDR2 SYGVKD. This CDR3 has 15 amino acids. Trimming pared 2 bases from V and 6 bases from J, leaving 14 bases between. This CDR3 is CAISETGTPTNEQFF. The CDR3 DNA sequence: TGTGCCATCAGTGAGACCGGGACACCAACCAATGAGCAGTTCTTC.

This clonotype occurred a few times. This chain joins TRBV5-3 and TRBJ2-7, with 9 bases matching TRBD2. TRBV5-3 carries the ORF label, with uncertain function. Trimming took 4 bases from V and 7 from J; bases not matched to a gene: 6. This CDR3 comprises 13 residues. The CDR3 sequence: CARSPGLAREQYF. CDR3 DNA: TGTGCCAGAAGCCCGGGACTAGCCCGGGAGCAGTACTTC.

A remark on this clonotype: Just one base apart from a much larger clone, this may be a read error. V gene TRBV18 combines with J gene TRBJ2-6, with 9 bases fitting TRBD1. This CDR3 has 17 amino acids. Germline values: CDR1 KGHSH, CDR2 LQKENI. J lost 2 bases, V lost 9 bases, and 11 bases had no gene match. DNA of the CDR3: TGTGCCAGATCATGGACAGGGGATAGCGCTGGGGCCAACGTCCTGACTTTC. Protein product: CARSWTGDSAGANVLTF.

This clonotype was seen at least ten times. V and J are TRBV11-2 and TRBJ2-7, with 7 bases lining up with TRBD1. With 6 bases clipped from V and 6 bases from J, the junction kept 8 bases outside the gene matches. CDR3 length: 13 amino acids. The germline V gene encodes CDR1 SGHAT and CDR2 FQNNGV. CDR3: CASSTGVLREQYF. CDR3 DNA: TGTGCCAGCAGTACAGGGGTGTTGCGCGAGCAGTACTTC.

The table lists this clonotype with many counts. The V and J genes are TRBV5-1 and TRBJ2-4; D is unresolved. The CDR3 runs 14 residues. Germline CDR1 reads SGHRS; CDR2 reads YFSETQ. The germline V and J ends were trimmed by 5 bases and 1 base, with 10 bases remaining between them. The CDR3 DNA is TGCGCCAGCAGAATCCCGGGCGCCAAAAACATTCAGTACTTC. Translation gives CASRIPGAKNIQYF.

This clonotype was seen many times. The J gene is TRBJ2-5, the V gene TRBV9; possibly TRBD2 for D (6 bases). There are 14 residues in the CDR3. The germline gives CDR1 SGDLS, CDR2 YYNGEE. V was cut by 4 bases and J by 5 bases, with 15 bases left in between. As DNA, the CDR3 is TGTGCCAGCAGCCCGGGCTGGGGGAGGGAGACCCAGTACTTC. Translating gives CASSPGWGRETQYF.

Many counts were recorded for this clonotype. The V and J genes are TRBV6-5 and TRBJ1-1; TRBD1 matches 7 bases. The ends lost 7 bases at V and 0 bases at J; junction bases unmatched: 5. The CDR3 is 14 amino acids. Germline V CDR1 and CDR2: MNHEY, SVGAGI. The CDR3 is CASNRQGLNTEAFF. CDR3 coding DNA: TGTGCCAGCAATCGACAGGGTTTGAACACTGAAGCTTTCTTT.

This clonotype was counted at least ten times. This chain connects TRBV7-9 to TRBJ2-3, with no clear D. V was trimmed by 1 base and J by 0 bases, leaving 14 bases between them. The CDR3 has 17 residues. Germline V gene data show CDR1 as SEHNR and CDR2 as FQNEAQ (reference sequence). For the CDR3, the DNA is TGTGCCAGCAGCTTAGGAGGAGTAGCAGCCAGCACAGATACGCAGTATTTT. Translating gives CASSLGGVAASTDTQYF.

This chain links TRBV5-1 with TRBJ2-3; D is uncertain. There are 13 residues in the CDR3. Trimming stripped 1 base from V and 7 bases from J, with 10 bases between. Germline V gene data show CDR1 as SGHRS and CDR2 as YFSETQ. CDR3 region: CASSLTNQNTQYF. DNA of the CDR3: TGCGCCAGCAGCTTGACAAACCAAAATACGCAGTATTTT.

The table lists this clonotype with many counts. V usage is TRBV7-3 and J usage is TRBJ2-1; no firm D call. Looked up from germline, CDR1 is SGHTA and CDR2 is FQGTGA. With 6 bases removed from V and 8 bases from J, the gap between germline ends came to 14 bases. The CDR3 has 13 residues. CDR3 DNA sequence: TGTGCCAGCAGTCCGCGCGGTTCAGATGAGCAGTTCTTC. This encodes CASSPRGSDEQFF.

This clonotype was counted ten times or more. This chain connects TRBV5-1 to TRBJ2-3; 13 bases are a match to TRBD2. CDR3 length: 17 amino acids. The V and J ends lost 3 bases and 1 base, in that order; junction bases with no gene match: 5. The V gene's germline CDR1 is SGHRS and CDR2 YFSETQ. The CDR3 reads CASSSRLAGGRTDTQYF. Written as DNA, the CDR3 is TGCGCCAGCAGCTCCAGACTAGCGGGGGGACGCACAGATACGCAGTATTTT.